The clone carrying this T cell receptor beta chain occurred once. The target antigen is unknown. This sample is drawn from a study of cytomegalovirus exposure and HLA in healthy donors. Background on the study: Earlier, 200 million or so T cells were analyzed, and over 95 million unique TCR beta sequences were found among them.

The CDR3 sequence is 18 residues long. Germline-derived CDR1 and CDR2 are SGHTS and YDEGEE. V was clipped by 4 bases and J by 4 bases; unmatched bases: 17. The PCR had 60 Vbeta and 13 Jbeta primers. Assay used: immunoSEQ multiplex PCR; TCRdb lists only in-frame clones, some missing. Among about 150,000 clones listed, around nine tenths were seen once. Study-level findings and limits: Previous analysis showed most TCR beta V segments were productive about 90% or about 30% of the time.

The rearrangement joins TRBV5-8 to TRBJ1-2, with 9 positions matching TRBD1. The sequence was obtained from a woman in her thirties in good health and CMV-seronegative. Sequenced input: PBMCs. Written as DNA, the CDR3 is TGTGCCAGCAGCGGGGGACAGGGAGTGATTATTAAAGTCTATGGCTACACCTTC. It codes for CASSGGQGVIIKVYGYTF.